This T cell receptor (beta chain) was obtained from a study of T cell clonotyping in hematopoietic cell transplantation. The method was immunoSEQ multiplex PCR; TCRdb's version includes in-frame clones alone and lacks a portion of them. The sample contains 5,300 or so clones, around 27% of which appear only once. Trimming cost V 4 bases and J 5 bases; bases outside gene matches: 6. The CDR3 spans 15 residues. CDR1 is SGHNT and CDR2 is YYREEE in the germline V gene (reference sequence). This clonotype was obtained from a male patient between 35 and 55 years old who had an allogeneic stem cell transplant from an unrelated donor, so the T cells may come from the graft donor. Some clones in this sample may be carry-over from other donors' samples. Sequencing used peripheral blood mononuclear cells, obtained 180 days after allogeneic stem cell transplant. The chain carries TRBV5-4 and TRBJ2-5; 12 nucleotides align to TRBD1. The DNA of the CDR3 is TGTGCCAGCAGCATGGGGACAGGGGGCGGGGAGACCCAGTACTTC. Its translation: CASSMGTGGGETQYF.